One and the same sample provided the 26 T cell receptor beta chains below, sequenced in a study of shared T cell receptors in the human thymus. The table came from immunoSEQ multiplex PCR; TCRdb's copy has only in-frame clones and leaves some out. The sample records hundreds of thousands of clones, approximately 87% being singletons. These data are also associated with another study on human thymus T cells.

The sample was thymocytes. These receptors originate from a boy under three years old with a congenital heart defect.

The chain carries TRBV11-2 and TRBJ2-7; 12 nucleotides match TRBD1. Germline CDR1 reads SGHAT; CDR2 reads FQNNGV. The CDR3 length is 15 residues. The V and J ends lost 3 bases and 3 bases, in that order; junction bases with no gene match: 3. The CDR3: CASSFGTGGFYEQYF. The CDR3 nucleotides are TGTGCCAGCAGCTTTGGGACAGGGGGCTTCTACGAGCAGTACTTC.

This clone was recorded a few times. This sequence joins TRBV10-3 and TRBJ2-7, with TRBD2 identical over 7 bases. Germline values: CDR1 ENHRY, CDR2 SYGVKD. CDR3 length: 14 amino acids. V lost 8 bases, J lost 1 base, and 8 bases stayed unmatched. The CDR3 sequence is CAIGKAGDSYEQYF. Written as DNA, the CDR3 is TGTGCCATCGGTAAGGCGGGAGATTCCTACGAGCAGTACTTC.

Here the CDR3 DNA reads TGCGCCAGCAGCCAAACCCGAAACGGGACTAGCAACTACGAGCAGTACTTC. Translation gives CASSQTRNGTSNYEQYF. The chain uses TRBV4-3 and TRBJ2-7, with 9 bases fitting TRBD2. J was trimmed by 3 bases and V by 2 bases; bases with no gene match: 11. This CDR3 region has 17 residues. Germline V gene sequence: CDR1 LGHNA, CDR2 YSLEER.

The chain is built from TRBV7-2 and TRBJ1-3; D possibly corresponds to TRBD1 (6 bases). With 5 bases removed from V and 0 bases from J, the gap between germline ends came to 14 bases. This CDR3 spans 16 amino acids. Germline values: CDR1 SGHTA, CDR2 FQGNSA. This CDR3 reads CASSPSKDSSGNTIYF. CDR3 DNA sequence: TGTGCCAGCAGCCCATCCAAGGACAGCTCTGGAAACACCATATATTTT.

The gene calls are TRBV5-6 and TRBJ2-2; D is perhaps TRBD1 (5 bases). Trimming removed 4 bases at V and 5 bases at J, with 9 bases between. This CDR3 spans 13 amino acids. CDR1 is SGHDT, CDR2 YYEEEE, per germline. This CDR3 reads CASSQGPTGELFF. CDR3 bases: TGTGCCAGCAGCCAGGGTCCTACCGGGGAGCTGTTTTTT.

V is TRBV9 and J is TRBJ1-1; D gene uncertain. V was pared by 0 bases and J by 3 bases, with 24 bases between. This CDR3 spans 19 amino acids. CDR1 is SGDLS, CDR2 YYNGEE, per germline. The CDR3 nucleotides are TGTGCCAGCAGCGTAGCCCCCATCGGGGAGCCCCATGAGGACACTGAAGCTTTCTTT. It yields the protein CASSVAPIGEPHEDTEAFF.

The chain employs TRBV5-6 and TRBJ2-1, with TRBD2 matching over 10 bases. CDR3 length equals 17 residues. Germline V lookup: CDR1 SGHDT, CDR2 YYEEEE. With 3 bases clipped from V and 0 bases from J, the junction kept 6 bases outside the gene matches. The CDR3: CASSSGTSESSYNEQFF. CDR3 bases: TGTGCCAGCAGCTCGGGGACTAGCGAAAGCTCCTACAATGAGCAGTTCTTC.

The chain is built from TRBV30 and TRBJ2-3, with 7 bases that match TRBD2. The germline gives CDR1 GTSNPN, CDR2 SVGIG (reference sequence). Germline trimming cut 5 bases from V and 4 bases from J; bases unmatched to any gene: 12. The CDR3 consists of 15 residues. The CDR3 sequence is CAWSLDGRSPDTQYF. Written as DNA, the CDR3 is TGTGCCTGGTCTCTTGACGGGAGGAGCCCAGATACGCAGTATTTT.

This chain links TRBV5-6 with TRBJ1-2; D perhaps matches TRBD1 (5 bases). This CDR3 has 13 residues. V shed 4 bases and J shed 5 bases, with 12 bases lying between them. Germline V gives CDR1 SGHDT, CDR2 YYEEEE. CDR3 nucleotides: TGTGCCAGCAGCACACAGGAGTCTTATGGCTACACCTTC. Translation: CASSTQESYGYTF.

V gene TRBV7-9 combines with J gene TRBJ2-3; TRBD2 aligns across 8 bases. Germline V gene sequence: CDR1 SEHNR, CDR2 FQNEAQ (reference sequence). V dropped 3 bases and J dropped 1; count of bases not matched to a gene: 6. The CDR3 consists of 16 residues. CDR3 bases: TGTGCCAGCAGCTTCCTAGCGCGGGAGGGCACAGATACGCAGTATTTT. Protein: CASSFLAREGTDTQYF.

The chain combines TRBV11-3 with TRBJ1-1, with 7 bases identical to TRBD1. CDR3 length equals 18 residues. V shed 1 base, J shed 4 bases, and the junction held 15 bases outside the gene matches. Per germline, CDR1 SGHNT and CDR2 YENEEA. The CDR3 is CASSLAGGQAAGGTEAFF. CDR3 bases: TGTGCCAGCAGCTTAGCTGGAGGTCAGGCGGCAGGGGGCACTGAAGCTTTCTTT.

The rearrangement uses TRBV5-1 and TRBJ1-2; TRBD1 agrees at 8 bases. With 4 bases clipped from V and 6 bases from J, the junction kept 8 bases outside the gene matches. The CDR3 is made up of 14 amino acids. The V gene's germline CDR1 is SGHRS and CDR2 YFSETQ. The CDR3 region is CASSVGQGKDGYTF. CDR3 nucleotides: TGCGCCAGCAGCGTCGGACAGGGCAAAGATGGCTACACCTTC.

The CDR3, as DNA: TGTGCCAGCAGCCACTCTAGACAGGGTGCAACTAATGAAAAACTGTTTTTT. It translates to CASSHSRQGATNEKLFF. The rearrangement joins TRBV14 to TRBJ1-4; TRBD1 matches at 7 bases. This CDR3 comprises 17 residues. Trimming at V came to 3 bases and at J to 0 bases, leaving 7 bases not matched to a gene. Germline V gives CDR1 SGHDN, CDR2 FVKESK.

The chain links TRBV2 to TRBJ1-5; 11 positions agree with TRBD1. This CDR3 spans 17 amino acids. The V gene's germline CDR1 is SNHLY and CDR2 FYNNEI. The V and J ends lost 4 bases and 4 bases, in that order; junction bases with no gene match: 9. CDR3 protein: CASSGTGGGLGNQPQHF. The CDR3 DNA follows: TGTGCCAGCAGTGGGACAGGGGGCGGTTTGGGAAATCAGCCCCAGCATTTT.

This CDR3 is CASSPRPGASGDNEQFF. In DNA form, the CDR3 reads TGCGCCAGCAGCCCCCGGCCAGGGGCTAGCGGGGACAATGAGCAGTTCTTC. The chain recombines TRBV5-1 with TRBJ2-1, with 9 bases that match TRBD2. Germline V lookup: CDR1 SGHRS, CDR2 YFSETQ. The CDR3 has 17 residues. J lost 5 bases, V lost 4 bases, and 13 bases had no gene match.

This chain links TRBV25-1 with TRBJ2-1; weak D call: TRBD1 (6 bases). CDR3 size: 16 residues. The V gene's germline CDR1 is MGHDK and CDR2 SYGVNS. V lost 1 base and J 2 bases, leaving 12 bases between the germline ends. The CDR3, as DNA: TGTGCCAGCAGTGAATCTGGGCAGGGGACCTACAATGAGCAGTTCTTC. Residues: CASSESGQGTYNEQFF. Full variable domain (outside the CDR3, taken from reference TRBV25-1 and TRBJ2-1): EADIYQTPRYLVIGTGKKITLECSQTMGHDKMYWYQQDPGMELHLIHYSYGVNSTEKGDLSSESTVSRIRTEHFPLTLESARPSHTSQYLCASSESGQGTYNEQFFGPGTRLTVL.

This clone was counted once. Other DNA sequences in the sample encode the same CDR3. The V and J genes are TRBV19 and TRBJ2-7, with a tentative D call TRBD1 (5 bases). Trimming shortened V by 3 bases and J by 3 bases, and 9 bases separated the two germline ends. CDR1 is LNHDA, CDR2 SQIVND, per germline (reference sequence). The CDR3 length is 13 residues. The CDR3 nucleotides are TGTGCCAGTAGTATCGGGCAGGGCTACGAGCAGTACTTC. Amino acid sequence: CASSIGQGYEQYF.

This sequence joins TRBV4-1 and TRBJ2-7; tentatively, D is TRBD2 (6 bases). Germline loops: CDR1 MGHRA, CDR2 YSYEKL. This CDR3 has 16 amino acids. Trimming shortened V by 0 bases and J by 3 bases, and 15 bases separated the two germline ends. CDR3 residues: CASSQDGLASRYEQYF. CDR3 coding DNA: TGCGCCAGCAGCCAAGACGGGCTAGCGTCCCGCTACGAGCAGTACTTC.

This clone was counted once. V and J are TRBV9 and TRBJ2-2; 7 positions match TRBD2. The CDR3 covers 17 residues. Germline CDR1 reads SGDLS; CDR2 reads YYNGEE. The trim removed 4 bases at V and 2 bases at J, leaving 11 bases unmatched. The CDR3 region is CASSPYRSGGNTGELFF. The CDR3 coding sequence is TGTGCCAGCAGCCCCTACCGTTCGGGGGGAAACACCGGGGAGCTGTTTTTT. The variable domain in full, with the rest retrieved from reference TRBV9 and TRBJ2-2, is DSGVTQTPKHLITATGQRVTLRCSPRSGDLSVYWYQQSLDQGLQFLIQYYNGEERAKGNILERFSAQQFPDLHSELNLSSLELGDSALYFCASSPYRSGGNTGELFFGEGSRLTVL.

The DNA for the CDR3 is TGCGCCAGCAGCCAAGATAGCCGGGGGGGGAAGCAGTACTTC. This gives the protein CASSQDSRGGKQYF. The chain carries TRBV4-1 and TRBJ2-7; 8 nucleotides align to TRBD2. The germline CDR1 and CDR2 sequences are MGHRA and YSYEKL. The V gene end was trimmed by 0 bases and the J gene end by 8 bases; junction bases not matched to a gene: 6. The CDR3 runs 14 residues.

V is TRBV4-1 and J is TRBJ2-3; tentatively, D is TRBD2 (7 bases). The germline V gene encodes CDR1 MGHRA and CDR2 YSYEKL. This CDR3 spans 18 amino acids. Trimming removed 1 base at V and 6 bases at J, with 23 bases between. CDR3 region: CASSQGVGGTTMTDTQYF. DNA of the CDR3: TGCGCCAGCAGCCAAGGGGTGGGGGGGACAACCATGACCGATACGCAGTATTTT.

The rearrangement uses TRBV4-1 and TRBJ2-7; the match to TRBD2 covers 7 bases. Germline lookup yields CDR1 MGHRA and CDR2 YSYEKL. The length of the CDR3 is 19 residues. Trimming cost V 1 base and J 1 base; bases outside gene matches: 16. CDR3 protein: CASSQGEGISPSGSYEQYF. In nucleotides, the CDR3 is TGCGCCAGCAGCCAAGGGGAGGGTATTTCACCCTCGGGGTCCTACGAGCAGTACTTC.

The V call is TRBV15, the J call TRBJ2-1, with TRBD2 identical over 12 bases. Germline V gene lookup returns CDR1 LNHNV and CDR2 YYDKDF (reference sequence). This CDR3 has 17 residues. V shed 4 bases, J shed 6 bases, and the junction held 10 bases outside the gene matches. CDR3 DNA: TGTGCCACCAGCATCCCCTTCCTAGCGGGAGGGTTCAATGAGCAGTTCTTC. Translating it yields CATSIPFLAGGFNEQFF.

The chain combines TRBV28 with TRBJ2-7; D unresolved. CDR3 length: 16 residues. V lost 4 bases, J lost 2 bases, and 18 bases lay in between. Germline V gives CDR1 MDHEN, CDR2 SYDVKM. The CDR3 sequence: CASSWVKTRTTYEQYF. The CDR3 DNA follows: TGTGCCAGCAGTTGGGTTAAGACTCGCACAACCTACGAGCAGTACTTC. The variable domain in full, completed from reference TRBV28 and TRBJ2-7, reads DVKVTQSSRYLVKRTGEKVFLECVQDMDHENMFWYRQDPGLGLRLIYFSYDVKMKEKGDIPEGYSVSREKKERFSLILESASTNQTSMYLCASSWVKTRTTYEQYFGPGTRLTVT.

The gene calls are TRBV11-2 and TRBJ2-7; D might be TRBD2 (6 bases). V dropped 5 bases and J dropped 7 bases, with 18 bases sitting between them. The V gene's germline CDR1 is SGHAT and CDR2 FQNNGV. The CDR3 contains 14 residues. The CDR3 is CASSQSSDGGEQYF. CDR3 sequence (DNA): TGTGCCAGCAGCCAATCTAGCGATGGGGGGGAGCAGTACTTC.

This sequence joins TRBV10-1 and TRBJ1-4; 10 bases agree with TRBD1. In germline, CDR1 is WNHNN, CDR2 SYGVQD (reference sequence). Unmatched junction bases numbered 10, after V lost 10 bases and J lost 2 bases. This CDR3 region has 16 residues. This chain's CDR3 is CATCPGTGVTNEKLFF. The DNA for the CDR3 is TGCGCCACCTGTCCGGGGACAGGGGTGACTAATGAAAAACTGTTTTTT.